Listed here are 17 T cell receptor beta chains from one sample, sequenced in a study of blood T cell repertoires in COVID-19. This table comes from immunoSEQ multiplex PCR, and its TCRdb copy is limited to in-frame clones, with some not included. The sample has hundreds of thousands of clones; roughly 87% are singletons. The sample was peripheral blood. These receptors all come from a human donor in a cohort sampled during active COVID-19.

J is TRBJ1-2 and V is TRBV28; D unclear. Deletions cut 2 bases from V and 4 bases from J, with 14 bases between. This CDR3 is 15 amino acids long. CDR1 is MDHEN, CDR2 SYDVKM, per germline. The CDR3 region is CASSLGISGGYGYTF. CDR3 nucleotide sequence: TGTGCCAGCAGTTTAGGGATAAGCGGTGGCTATGGCTACACCTTC.

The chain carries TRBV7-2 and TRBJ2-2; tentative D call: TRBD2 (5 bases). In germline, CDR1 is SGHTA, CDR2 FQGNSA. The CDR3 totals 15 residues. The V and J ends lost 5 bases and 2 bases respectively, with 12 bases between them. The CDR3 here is CASSLSPGNTGELFF. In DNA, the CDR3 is TGTGCCAGCAGCCTTTCTCCGGGAAACACCGGGGAGCTGTTTTTT.

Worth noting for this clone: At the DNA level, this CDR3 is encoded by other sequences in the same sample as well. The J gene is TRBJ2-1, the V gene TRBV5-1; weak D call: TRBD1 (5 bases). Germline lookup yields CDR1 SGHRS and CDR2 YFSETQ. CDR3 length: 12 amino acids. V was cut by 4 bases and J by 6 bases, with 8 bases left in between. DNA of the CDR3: TGCGCCAGCAGCCTAGGGGTCAATGAGCAGTTCTTC. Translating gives CASSLGVNEQFF. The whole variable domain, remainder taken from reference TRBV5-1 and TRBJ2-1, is KAGVTQTPRYLIKTRGQQVTLSCSPISGHRSVSWYQQTPGQGLQFLFEYFSETQRNKGNFPGRFSGRQFSNSRSEMNVSTLELGDSALYLCASSLGVNEQFFGPGTRLTVL.

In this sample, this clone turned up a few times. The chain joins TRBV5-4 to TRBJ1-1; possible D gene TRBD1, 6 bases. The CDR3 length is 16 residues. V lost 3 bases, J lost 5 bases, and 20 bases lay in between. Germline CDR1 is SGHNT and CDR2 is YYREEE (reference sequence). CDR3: CASSSPLQGRKTEAFF. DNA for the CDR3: TGTGCCAGCAGCTCACCCTTACAGGGTAGAAAGACTGAAGCTTTCTTT.

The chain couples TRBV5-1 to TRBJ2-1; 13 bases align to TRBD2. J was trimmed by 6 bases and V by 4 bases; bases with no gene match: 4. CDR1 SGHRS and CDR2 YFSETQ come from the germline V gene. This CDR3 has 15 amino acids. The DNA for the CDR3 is TGCGCCAGCAGCACCGGACTAGCGGGAGCCAATGAGCAGTTCTTC. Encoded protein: CASSTGLAGANEQFF. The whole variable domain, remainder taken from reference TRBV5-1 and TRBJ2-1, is KAGVTQTPRYLIKTRGQQVTLSCSPISGHRSVSWYQQTPGQGLQFLFEYFSETQRNKGNFPGRFSGRQFSNSRSEMNVSTLELGDSALYLCASSTGLAGANEQFFGPGTRLTVL.

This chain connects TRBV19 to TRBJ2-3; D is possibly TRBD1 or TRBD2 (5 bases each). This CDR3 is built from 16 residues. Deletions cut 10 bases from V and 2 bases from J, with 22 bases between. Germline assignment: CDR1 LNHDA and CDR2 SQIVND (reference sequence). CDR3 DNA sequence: TGTGCCACTAGCACCGACAGCCTTTTGTACACAGATACGCAGTATTTT. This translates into CATSTDSLLYTDTQYF.

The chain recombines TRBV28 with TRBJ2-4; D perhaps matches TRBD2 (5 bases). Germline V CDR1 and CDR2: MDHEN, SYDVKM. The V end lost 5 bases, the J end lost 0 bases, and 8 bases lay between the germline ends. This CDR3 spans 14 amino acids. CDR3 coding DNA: TGTGCCAGCAGTGTTGGACTAGCCAAAAACATTCAGTACTTC. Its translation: CASSVGLAKNIQYF.

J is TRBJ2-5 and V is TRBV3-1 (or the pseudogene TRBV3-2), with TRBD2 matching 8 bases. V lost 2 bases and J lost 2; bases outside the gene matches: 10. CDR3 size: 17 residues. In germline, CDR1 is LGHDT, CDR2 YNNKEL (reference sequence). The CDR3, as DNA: TGTGCCAGCAGCCAATCAGCGGGGGTACAGGGTCAAGAGACCCAGTACTTC. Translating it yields CASSQSAGVQGQETQYF.

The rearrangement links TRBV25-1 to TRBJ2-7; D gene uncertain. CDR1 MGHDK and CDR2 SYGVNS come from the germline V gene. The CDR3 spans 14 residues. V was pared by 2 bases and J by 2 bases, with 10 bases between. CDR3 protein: CASSELQPPYEQYF. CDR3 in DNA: TGTGCCAGCAGTGAACTACAGCCTCCCTACGAGCAGTACTTC.

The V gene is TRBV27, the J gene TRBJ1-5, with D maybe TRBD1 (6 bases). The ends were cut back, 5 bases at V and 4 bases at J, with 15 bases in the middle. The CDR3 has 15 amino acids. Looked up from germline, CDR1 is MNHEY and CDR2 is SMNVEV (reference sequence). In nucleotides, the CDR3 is TGTGCCAGCAGTCCCGACAGGCTCCGTAATCAGCCCCAGCATTTT. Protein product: CASSPDRLRNQPQHF.

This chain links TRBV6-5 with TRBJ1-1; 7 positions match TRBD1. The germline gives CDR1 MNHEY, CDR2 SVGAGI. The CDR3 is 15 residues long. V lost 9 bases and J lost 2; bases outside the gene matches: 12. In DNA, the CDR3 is TGTGCCAGTTCGTCAGGGGGACAGATTAACACTGAAGCTTTCTTT. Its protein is CASSSGGQINTEAFF.

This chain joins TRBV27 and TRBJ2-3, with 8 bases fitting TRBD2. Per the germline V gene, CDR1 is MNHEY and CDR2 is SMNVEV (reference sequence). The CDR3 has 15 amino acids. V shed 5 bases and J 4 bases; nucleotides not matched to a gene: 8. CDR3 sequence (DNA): TGTGCCAGCAGTCGAAGCGGGAGTTACGCAGATACGCAGTATTTT. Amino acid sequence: CASSRSGSYADTQYF.

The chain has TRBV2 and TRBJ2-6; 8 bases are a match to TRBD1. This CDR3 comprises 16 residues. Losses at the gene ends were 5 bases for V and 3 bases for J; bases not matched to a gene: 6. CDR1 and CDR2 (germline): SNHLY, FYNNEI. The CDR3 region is CASSIDRGLGANVLTF. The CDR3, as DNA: TGTGCCAGCAGTATAGACAGGGGTCTTGGGGCCAACGTCCTGACTTTC.

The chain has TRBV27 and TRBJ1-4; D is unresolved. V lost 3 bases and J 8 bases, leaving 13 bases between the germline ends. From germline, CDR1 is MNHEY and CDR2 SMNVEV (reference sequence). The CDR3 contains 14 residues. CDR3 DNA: TGTGCCAGCAGTTTTGGGTGGAGGGCAGAAAAACTGTTTTTT. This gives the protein CASSFGWRAEKLFF.

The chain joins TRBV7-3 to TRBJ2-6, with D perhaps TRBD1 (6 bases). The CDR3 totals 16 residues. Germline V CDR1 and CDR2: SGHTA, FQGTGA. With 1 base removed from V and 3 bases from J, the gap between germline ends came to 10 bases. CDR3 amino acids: CASSLRGGSGANVLTF. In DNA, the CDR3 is TGTGCCAGCAGCTTAAGAGGGGGTAGTGGGGCCAACGTCCTGACTTTC.

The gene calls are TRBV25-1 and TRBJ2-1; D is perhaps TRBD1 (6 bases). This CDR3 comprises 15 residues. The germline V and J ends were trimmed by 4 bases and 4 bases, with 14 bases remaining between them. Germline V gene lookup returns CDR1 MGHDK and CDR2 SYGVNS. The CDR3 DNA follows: TGTGCCAGCAGTGGACACAGGGTACGGTACAATGAGCAGTTCTTC. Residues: CASSGHRVRYNEQFF.

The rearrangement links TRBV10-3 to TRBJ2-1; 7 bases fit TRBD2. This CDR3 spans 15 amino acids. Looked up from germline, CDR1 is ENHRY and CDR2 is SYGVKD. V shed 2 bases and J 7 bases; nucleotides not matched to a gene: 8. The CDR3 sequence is CAISERAGVGNEQFF. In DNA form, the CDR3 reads TGTGCCATCAGTGAGAGGGCGGGAGTGGGTAATGAGCAGTTCTTC.